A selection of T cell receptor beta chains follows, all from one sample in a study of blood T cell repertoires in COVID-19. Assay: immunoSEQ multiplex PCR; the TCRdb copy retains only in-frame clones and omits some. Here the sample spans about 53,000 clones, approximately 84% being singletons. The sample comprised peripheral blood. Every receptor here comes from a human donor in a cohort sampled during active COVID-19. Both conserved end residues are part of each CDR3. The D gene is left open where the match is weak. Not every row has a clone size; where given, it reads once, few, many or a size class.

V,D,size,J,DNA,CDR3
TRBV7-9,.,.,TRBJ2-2,TGTGCCAGCAGCTTAGCGTGGCCCGGGGAGCTGTTTTTT,CASSLAWPGELFF
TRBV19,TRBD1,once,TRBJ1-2,TGTGCCAGTAAAATGAAACCGGGACAGATTAACTATGGCTACACCTTC,CASKMKPGQINYGYTF
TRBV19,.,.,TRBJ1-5,TGTGCCAGTAGTATAGGTCGACAAATGAATCAGCCCCAGCATTTT,CASSIGRQMNQPQHF
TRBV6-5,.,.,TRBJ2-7,TGTGCCAGCAGTTACGCGGATTCCTACGAGCAGTACTTC,CASSYADSYEQYF
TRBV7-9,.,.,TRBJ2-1,TGTGCCAGCAGCGAGACTAGGACTGAGCAGTTCTTC,CASSETRTEQFF
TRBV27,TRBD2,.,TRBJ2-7,TGTGCCAGCAGTTCCCTCCGACTAGCGGTCTACGAGCAGTACTTC,CASSSLRLAVYEQYF
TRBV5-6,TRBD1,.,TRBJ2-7,TGTGCCAGCAGCCGGACAGGGGGCTCCTACGAGCAGTACTTC,CASSRTGGSYEQYF
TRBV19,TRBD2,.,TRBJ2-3,TGTGCCACCTCTAGCGGGGGGAGGAATACGCAGTATTTT,CATSSGGRNTQYF
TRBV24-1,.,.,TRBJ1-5,TGTGCCACCAGTGAAGCCCCCCGGGCAGGGAGCAATCAGCCCCAGCATTTT,CATSEAPRAGSNQPQHF
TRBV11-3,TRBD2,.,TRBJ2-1,TGTGCCAGCAGCTTAAAGCGGGGGCCGTACAATGAGCAGTTCTTC,CASSLKRGPYNEQFF
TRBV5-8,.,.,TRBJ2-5,TGTGCCAGCAGCTTTGGTCAGTTACGCACCCAAGAGACCCAGTACTTC,CASSFGQLRTQETQYF
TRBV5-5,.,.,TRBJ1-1,TGTGCCAGCAGCTTTATGAACACTGAAGCTTTCTTT,CASSFMNTEAFF
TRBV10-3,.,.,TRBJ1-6,TGTGCCATCAGTGAGTCGATAGGAGGTTATTCACCCCTCCACTTT,CAISESIGGYSPLHF
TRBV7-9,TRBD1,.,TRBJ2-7,TGTGCCAGCAGTTCACCCGGGACAGGGTTCTACGAGCAGTACTTC,CASSSPGTGFYEQYF
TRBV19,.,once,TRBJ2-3,TGTGCCAGTAGTATGTTGTACAAAACCACAGATACGCAGTATTTT,CASSMLYKTTDTQYF
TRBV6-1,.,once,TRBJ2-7,TGTGCCAGCAGTGAACGGGGTTACGAGCAGTACTTC,CASSERGYEQYF
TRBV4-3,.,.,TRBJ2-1,TGCGCCAGCAGCCAAGAACCTACCGGGAGCCCTCGGGGTGAGCAGTTCTTC,CASSQEPTGSPRGEQFF
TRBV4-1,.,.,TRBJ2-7,TGCGCCAGCAGCCTTGTCTCCGGGACCTACGAGCAGTACTTC,CASSLVSGTYEQYF
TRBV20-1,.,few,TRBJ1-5,TGCAGTGCTAGTAGGGGGACACTCAATACCCCTCAGCCCCAGCATTTT,CSASRGTLNTPQPQHF
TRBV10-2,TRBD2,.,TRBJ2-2,TGCGCCAGCAGTGAGCGACTAGCGGACTACACCGGGGAGCTGTTTTTT,CASSERLADYTGELFF
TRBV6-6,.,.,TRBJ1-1,TGTGCCAGCAGTTACAGCGGACAGATGAACACTGAAGCTTTCTTT,CASSYSGQMNTEAFF
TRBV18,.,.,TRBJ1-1,TGTGCCAGCTCAAAGGACAGTCAGGGGTTGAACACTGAAGCTTTCTTT,CASSKDSQGLNTEAFF
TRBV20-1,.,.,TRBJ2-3,TGCAGTGCCATTAGTGGAGGCGCGCAGTATTTT,CSAISGGAQYF
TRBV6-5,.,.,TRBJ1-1,TGTGCCAGTCTCGAAATCGGACAGCTGAACACTGAAGCTTTCTTT,CASLEIGQLNTEAFF
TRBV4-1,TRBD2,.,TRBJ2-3,TGCGCCAGCAGGGGCTTCGTGGGGACTAGCGGGGGACGGGTGTATTTT,CASRGFVGTSGGRVYF
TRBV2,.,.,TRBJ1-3,TGTGCCAGCTGTACCCGGGTTCCTGGAAACACCATATATTTT,CASCTRVPGNTIYF
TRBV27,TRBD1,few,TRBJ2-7,TGTGCCAGCAGTCCCCTGACCTTAGACAGGGGGCGAAGCTACGAGCAGTACTTC,CASSPLTLDRGRSYEQYF
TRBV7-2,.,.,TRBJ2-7,TGTGCCAGCAGCCCTTCCCTAGGTTCCTACGAGCAGTACTTC,CASSPSLGSYEQYF
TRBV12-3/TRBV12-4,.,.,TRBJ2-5,TGTGCCAGCAGTGTAGTGGAGGAGGAGACCCAGTACTTC,CASSVVEEETQYF
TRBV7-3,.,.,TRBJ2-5,TGTGCCAGCAGCTTAAAGGGAGTTGGGGAGACCCAGTACTTC,CASSLKGVGETQYF
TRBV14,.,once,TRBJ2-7,TGTGCCAGCAGCCGGGCGCTGGCGAGCTACGAGCAGTACTTC,CASSRALASYEQYF
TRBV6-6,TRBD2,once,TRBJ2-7,TGTGCCAGCAGTTACACGGGGGGATACGAGCAGTACTTC,CASSYTGGYEQYF
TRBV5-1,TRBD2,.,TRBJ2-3,TGCGCCAGCAGCTTGCCCCTAGCGGGAGGGCCAGATACGCAGTATTTT,CASSLPLAGGPDTQYF
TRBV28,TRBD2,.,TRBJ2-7,TGTGCCAGCAGTCAAGCGGGGAGCTCCTACGAGCAGTACTTC,CASSQAGSSYEQYF
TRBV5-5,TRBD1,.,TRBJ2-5,TGTGCCAGCAGCCTACGACAGGGGGAGACCCAGTACTTC,CASSLRQGETQYF
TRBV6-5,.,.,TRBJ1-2,TGTGCCAGCAGTTACGCCCGAGTCTCTAACTATGGCTACACCTTC,CASSYARVSNYGYTF
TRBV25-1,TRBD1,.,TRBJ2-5,TGTGCCACCTCCGGACAGGGGGGATCCGCCCAGTACTTC,CATSGQGGSAQYF
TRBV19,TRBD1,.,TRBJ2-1,TGTGCCAGTTCCGGGACAGTGTCCTACAATGAGCAGTTCTTC,CASSGTVSYNEQFF
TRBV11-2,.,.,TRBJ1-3,TGTGCCAGCAGCTCGACAGCTTTAGTGGCTGGAAACACCATATATTTT,CASSSTALVAGNTIYF
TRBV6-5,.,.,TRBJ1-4,TGTGCCAGCGCTGGCAGGGGAGCAACTAATGAAAAACTGTTTTTT,CASAGRGATNEKLFF
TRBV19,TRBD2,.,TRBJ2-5,TGTGCCAGTAGTATCCTTGGCGGGAGGGTCCAAGAGACCCAGTACTTC,CASSILGGRVQETQYF
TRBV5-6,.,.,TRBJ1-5,TGTGCCAGCAGCATCGGGACACCTAGCAATCAGCCCCAGCATTTT,CASSIGTPSNQPQHF
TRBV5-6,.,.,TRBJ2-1,TGTGCCAGCAGCTTGGGACAGATCTACAATGAGCAGTTCTTC,CASSLGQIYNEQFF
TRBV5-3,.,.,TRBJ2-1,TGTGCCAGAAGCTTGGCGTGCTCCGCCCGGCAGGGATACAATGAGCAGTTCTTC,CARSLACSARQGYNEQFF
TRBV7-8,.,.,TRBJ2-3,TGTGCCAGCAGCTTTCAGGATACGCAGTATTTT,CASSFQDTQYF
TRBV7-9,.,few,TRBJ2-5,TGTGCCAGCACCCTGCGGAGTCAAGAGACCCAGTACTTC,CASTLRSQETQYF
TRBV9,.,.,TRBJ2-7,TGTGCCAGCAGCGTGGGACTGATGTACGAGCAGTACTTC,CASSVGLMYEQYF
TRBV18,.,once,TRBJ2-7,TGTGCCAGCTCACCTCCCCACCCCTACTACGAGCAGTACTTC,CASSPPHPYYEQYF
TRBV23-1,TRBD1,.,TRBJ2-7,TGCGCCAGCAGTCAAAGAGCCGGGACAGGGGGAAGAAACGAGCAGTACTTC,CASSQRAGTGGRNEQYF
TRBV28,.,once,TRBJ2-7,TGTGCCAGCAGTCGTAGCGGAGCACCCTCCTACGAGCAGTACTTC,CASSRSGAPSYEQYF
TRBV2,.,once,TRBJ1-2,TGTGCCGACAAGACCCTATCCGGAGGCTACACCTTC,CADKTLSGGYTF
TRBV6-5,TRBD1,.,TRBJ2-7,TGTGCCAGCAGTTATCTCCCCCCGGACAGGGGATACGAGCAGTACTTC,CASSYLPPDRGYEQYF
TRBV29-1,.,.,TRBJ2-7,TGCAGCGCTGAAGTTTATCTAGGCGGTTCATTCGAGCAGTACTTC,CSAEVYLGGSFEQYF
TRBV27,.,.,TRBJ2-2,TGTGCCAGCAGTTTATCGACTACGACTACCACCGGGGAGCTGTTTTTT,CASSLSTTTTTGELFF
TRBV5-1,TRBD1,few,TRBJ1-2,TGCGCCAGCAGCCCTGACAGGGCTACTAACTATGGCTACACCTTC,CASSPDRATNYGYTF
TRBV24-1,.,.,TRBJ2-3,TGTGCCACCAGTGATCCGGGGGATACGCAGTATTTT,CATSDPGDTQYF
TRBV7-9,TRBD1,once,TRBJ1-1,TGTGCCAGCAGCCGACAGGGAAAGAACACTGAAGCTTTCTTT,CASSRQGKNTEAFF
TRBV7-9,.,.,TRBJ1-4,TGTGCCAGCAGCTTAGGCCCGGGACAACCCGCAACTAATGAAAAACTGTTTTTT,CASSLGPGQPATNEKLFF
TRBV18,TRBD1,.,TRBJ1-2,TGTGCCAGCTCACAAGGGACAGCGAGACTCTATGGCTACACCTTC,CASSQGTARLYGYTF